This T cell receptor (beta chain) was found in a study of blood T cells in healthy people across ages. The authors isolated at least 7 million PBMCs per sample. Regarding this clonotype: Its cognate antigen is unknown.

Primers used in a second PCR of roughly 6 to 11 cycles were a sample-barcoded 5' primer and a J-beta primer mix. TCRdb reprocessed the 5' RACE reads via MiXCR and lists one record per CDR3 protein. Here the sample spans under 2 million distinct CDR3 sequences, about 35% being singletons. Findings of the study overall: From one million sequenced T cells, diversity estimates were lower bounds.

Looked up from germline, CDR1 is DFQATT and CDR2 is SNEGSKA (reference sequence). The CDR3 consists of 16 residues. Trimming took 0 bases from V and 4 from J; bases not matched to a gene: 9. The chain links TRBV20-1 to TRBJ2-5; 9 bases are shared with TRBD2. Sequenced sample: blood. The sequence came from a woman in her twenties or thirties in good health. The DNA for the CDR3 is TGCAGTGCTAGAGAGAAAGGGCTAGCGGGGCTAGAGACCCAGTACTTC. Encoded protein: CSAREKGLAGLETQYF.